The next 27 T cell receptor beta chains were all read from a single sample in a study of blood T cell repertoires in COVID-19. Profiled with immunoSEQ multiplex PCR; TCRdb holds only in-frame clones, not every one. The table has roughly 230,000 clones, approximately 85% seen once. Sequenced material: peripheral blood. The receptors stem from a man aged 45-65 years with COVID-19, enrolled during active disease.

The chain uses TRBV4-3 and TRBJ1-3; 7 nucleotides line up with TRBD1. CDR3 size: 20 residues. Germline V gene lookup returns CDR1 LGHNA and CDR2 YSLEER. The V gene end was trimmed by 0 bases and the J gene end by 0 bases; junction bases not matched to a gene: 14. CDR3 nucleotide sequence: TGCGCCAGCAGCCAAGATTATTACCCCCAAGGGGGCCCCTCTGGAAACACCATATATTTT. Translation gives CASSQDYYPQGGPSGNTIYF.

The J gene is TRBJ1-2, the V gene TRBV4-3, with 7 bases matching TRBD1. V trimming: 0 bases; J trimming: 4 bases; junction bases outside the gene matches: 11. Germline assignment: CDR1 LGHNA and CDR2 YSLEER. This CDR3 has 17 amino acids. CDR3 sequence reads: CASSQDKTTGRFYGYTF. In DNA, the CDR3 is TGCGCCAGCAGCCAAGATAAGACGACAGGGCGCTTCTATGGCTACACCTTC.

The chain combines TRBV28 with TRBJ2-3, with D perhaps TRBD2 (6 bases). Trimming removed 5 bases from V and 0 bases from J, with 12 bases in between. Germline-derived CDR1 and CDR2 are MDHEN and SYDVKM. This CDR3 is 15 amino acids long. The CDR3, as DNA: TGTGCCAGCAGTCCCCTCGGGGGTAGCACAGATACGCAGTATTTT. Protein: CASSPLGGSTDTQYF.

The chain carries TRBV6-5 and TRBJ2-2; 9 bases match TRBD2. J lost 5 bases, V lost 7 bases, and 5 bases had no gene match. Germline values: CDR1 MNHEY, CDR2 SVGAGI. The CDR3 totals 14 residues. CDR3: CASIAGGRTGELFF. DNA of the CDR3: TGTGCCAGCATTGCGGGGGGGCGAACCGGGGAGCTGTTTTTT.

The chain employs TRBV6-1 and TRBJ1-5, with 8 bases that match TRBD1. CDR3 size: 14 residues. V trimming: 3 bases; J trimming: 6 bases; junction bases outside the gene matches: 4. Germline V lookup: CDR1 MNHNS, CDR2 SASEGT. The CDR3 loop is CASSDIDRGQPQHF. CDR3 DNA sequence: TGTGCCAGCAGTGATATCGACAGGGGTCAGCCCCAGCATTTT.

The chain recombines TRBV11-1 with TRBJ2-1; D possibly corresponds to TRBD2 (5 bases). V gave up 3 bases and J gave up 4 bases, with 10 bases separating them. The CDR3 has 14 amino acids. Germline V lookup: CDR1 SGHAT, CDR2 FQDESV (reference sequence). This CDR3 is CASSFQGGYNEQFF. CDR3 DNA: TGTGCCAGCAGCTTTCAAGGAGGATACAATGAGCAGTTCTTC.

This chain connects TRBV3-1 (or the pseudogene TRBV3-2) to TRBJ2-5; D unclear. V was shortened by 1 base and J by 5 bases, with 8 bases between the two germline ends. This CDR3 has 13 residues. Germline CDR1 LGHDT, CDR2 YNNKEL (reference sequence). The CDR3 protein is CASSQVIQETQYF. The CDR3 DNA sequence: TGTGCCAGCAGCCAAGTCATTCAGGAGACCCAGTACTTC.

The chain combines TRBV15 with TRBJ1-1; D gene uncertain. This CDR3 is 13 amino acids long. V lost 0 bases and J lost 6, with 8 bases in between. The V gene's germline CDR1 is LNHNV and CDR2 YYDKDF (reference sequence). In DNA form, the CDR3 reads TGTGCCACCAGCAGAGAGAGAGTGGCTGAAGCTTTCTTT. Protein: CATSRERVAEAFF.

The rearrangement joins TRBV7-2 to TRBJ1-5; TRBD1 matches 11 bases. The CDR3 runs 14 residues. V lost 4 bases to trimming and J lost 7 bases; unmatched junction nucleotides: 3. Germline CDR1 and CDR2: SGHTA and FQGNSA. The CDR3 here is CASSWGQGVQPQHF. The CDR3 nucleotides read TGTGCCAGCAGCTGGGGACAGGGGGTGCAGCCCCAGCATTTT. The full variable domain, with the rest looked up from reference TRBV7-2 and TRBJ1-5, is GAGVSQSPSNKVTEKGKDVELRCDPISGHTALYWYRQSLGQGLEFLIYFQGNSAPDKSGLPSDRFSAERTGGSVSTLTIQRTQQEDSAVYLCASSWGQGVQPQHFGDGTRLSIL.

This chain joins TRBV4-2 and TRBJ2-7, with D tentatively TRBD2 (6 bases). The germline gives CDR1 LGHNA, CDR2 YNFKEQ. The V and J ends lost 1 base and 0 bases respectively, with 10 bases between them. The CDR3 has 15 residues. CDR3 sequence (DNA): TGTGCCAGCAGCCAAGGGCGGGGCCCCTCCTACGAGCAGTACTTC. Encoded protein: CASSQGRGPSYEQYF.

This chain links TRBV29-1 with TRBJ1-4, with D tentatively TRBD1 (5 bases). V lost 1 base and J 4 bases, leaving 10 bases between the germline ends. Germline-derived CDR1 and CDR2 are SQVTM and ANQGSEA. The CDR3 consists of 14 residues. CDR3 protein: CSVEAGADNEKLFF. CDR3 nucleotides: TGCAGCGTTGAAGCTGGGGCTGATAATGAAAAACTGTTTTTT.

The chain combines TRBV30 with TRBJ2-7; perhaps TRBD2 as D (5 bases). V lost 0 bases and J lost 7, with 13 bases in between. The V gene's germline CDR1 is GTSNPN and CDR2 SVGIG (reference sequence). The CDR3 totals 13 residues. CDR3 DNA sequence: TGTGCCTGGAGTGTACCGGTGACGGGGGAGCAGTACTTC. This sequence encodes CAWSVPVTGEQYF.

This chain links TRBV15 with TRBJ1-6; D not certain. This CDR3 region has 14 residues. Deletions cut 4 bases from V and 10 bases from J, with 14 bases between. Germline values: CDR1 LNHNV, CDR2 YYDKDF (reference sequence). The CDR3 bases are TGTGCCACCAGCACCCGCCAACCGGGGTCACCCCTCCACTTT. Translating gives CATSTRQPGSPLHF.

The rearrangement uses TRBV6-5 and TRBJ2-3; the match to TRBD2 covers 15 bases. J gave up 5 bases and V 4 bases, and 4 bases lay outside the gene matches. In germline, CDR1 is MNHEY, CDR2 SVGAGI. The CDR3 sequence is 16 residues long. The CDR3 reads CASSFGLAGGLDTQYF. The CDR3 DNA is TGTGCCAGCAGTTTCGGACTAGCGGGGGGGCTAGATACGCAGTATTTT.

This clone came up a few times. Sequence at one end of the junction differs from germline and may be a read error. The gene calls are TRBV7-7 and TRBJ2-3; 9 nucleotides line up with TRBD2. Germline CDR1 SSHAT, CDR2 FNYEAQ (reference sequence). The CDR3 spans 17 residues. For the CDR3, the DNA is TGTGCTAGCAGCCCCGGGCTGAGTAGCGGGGGCTCAGATACGCAGTATTTT. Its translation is CASSPGLSSGGSDTQYF.

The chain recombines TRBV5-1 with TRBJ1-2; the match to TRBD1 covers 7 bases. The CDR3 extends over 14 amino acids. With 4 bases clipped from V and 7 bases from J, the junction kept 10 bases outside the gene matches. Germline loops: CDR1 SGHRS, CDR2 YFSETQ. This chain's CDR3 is CASSLRDSSGGYTF. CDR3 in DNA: TGCGCCAGCAGCCTACGGGACAGCTCAGGTGGCTACACCTTC.

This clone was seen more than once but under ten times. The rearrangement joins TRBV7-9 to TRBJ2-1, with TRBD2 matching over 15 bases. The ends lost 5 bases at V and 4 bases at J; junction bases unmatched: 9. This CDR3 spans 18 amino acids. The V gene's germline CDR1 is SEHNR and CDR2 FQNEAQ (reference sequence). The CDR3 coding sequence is TGTGCCAGCAGCCCCGGGACTAGCGGGGGGAGTGTATACAATGAGCAGTTCTTC. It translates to CASSPGTSGGSVYNEQFF. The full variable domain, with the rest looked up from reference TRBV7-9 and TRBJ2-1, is DTGVSQNPRHKITKRGQNVTFRCDPISEHNRLYWYRQTLGQGPEFLTYFQNEAQLEKSRLLSDRFSAERPKGSFSTLEIQRTEQGDSAMYLCASSPGTSGGSVYNEQFFGPGTRLTVL.

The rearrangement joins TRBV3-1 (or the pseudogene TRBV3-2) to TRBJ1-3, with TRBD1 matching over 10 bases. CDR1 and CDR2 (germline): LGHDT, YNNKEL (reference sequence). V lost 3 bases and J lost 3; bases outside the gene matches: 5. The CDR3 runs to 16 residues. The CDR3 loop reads CASSQGTGAIGNTIYF. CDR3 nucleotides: TGTGCCAGCAGCCAGGGGACAGGGGCGATTGGAAACACCATATATTTT.

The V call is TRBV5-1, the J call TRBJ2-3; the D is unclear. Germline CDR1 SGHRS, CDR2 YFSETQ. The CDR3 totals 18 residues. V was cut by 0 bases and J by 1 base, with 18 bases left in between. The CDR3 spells CASSLAGSAQIGTDTQYF. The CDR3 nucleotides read TGCGCCAGCAGCTTGGCCGGCTCGGCACAGATTGGCACAGATACGCAGTATTTT.

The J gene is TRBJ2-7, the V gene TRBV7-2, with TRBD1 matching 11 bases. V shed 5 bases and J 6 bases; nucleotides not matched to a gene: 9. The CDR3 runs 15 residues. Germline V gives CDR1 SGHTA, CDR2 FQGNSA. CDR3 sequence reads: CASSVGTGGRSEQYF. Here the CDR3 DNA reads TGTGCCAGCAGCGTTGGGACAGGGGGTCGAAGCGAGCAGTACTTC.

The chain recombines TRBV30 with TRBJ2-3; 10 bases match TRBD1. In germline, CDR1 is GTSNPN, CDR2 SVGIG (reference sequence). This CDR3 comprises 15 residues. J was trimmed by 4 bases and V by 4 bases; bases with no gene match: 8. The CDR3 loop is CAWTLGTGVADTQYF. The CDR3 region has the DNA TGTGCCTGGACCCTAGGGACAGGGGTCGCAGATACGCAGTATTTT.

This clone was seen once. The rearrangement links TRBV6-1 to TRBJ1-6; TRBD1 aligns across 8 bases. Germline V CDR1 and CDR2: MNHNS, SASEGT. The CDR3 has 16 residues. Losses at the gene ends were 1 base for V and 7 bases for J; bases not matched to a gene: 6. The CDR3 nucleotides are TGTGCCAGCAGTGAAGTTTGGACAGGGCTGAATTCACCCCTCCACTTT. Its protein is CASSEVWTGLNSPLHF.

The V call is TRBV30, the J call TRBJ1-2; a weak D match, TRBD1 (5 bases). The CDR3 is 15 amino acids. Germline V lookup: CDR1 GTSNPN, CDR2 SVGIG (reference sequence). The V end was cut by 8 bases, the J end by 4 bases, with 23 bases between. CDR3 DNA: TGTGCCGGAGAGGGTGTGGCAGGGAGGATCTATGGCTACACCTTC. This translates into CAGEGVAGRIYGYTF.

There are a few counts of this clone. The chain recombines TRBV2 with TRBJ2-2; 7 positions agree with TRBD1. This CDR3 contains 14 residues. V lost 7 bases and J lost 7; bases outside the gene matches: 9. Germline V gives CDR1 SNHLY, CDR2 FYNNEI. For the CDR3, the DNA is TGTGCCAGCAAAGGGGGCACCACCGGCGGGGAGCTGTTTTTT. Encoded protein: CASKGGTTGGELFF. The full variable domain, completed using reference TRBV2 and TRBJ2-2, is EPEVTQTPSHQVTQMGQEVILRCVPISNHLYFYWYRQILGQKVEFLVSFYNNEISEKSEIFDDQFSVERPDGSNFTLKIRSTKLEDSAMYFCASKGGTTGGELFFGEGSRLTVL.

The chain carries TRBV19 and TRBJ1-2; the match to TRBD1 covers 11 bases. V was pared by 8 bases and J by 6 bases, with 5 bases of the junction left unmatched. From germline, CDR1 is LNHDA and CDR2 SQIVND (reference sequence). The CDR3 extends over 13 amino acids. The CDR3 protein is CASSDRGLDGYTF. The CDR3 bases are TGTGCCAGTTCGGACAGGGGGCTTGATGGCTACACCTTC. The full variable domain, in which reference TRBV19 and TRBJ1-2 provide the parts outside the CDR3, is DGGITQSPKYLFRKEGQNVTLSCEQNLNHDAMYWYRQDPGQGLRLIYYSQIVNDFQKGDIAEGYSVSREKKESFPLTVTSAQKNPTAFYLCASSDRGLDGYTFGSGTRLTVV.

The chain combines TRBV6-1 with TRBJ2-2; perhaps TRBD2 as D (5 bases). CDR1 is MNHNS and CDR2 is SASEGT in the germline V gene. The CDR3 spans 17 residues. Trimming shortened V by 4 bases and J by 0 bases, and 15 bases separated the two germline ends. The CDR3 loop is CASSVDPISANTGELFF. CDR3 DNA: TGTGCCAGCAGTGTAGACCCCATTAGCGCGAACACCGGGGAGCTGTTTTTT.

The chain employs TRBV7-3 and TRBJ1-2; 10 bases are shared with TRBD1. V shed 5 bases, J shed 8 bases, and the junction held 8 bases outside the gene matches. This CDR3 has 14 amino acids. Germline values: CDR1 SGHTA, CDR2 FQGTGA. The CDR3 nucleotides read TGTGCCAGCAGCCCCGGACAGGGGGTCGAAGGCTACACCTTC. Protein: CASSPGQGVEGYTF.